This T cell receptor (beta chain) was observed in a study of TIL therapy for anti-PD-1-resistant metastatic lung cancer. CDR1 and CDR2 from the germline V gene are LNHNV and YYDKDF (reference sequence). Trimming took off 3 bases at V and 4 bases at J, with 9 bases between the two ends. This CDR3 comprises 14 residues. The immunoSEQ assay was v3. The method was immunoSEQ multiplex PCR; TCRdb's version includes in-frame clones alone and lacks a portion of them. Of 20,000 to 30,000 clones in the sample, approximately 63% were seen once. Time point reported: pre-treatment sample, taken before nivolumab and TIL therapy. The tumor samples were excised metastases, mostly pleural nodules or supraclavicular lymph nodes.

The sequencing here drew on tumor tissue, taken at baseline. This clonotype originated in a woman aged 25-85 years with non-small cell lung cancer. This rearrangement joins TRBV15 to TRBJ2-2; D remains ambiguous. The CDR3 sequence is CATSSRSLTGELFF. CDR3 DNA sequence: TGTGCCACCAGCAGCAGGTCCCTCACCGGGGAGCTGTTTTTT.